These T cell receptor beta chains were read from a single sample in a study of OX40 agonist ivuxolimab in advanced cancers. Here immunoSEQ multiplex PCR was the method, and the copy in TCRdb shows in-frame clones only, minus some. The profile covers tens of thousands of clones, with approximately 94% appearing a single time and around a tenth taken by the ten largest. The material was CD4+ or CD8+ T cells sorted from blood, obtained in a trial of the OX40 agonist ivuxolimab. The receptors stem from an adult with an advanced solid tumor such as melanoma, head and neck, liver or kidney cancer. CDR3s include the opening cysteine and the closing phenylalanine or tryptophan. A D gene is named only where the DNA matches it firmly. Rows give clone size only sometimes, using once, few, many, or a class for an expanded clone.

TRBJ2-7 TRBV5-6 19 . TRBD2 CASSLGGFSGSHLLDEQYF TGTGCCAGCAGCTTGGGGGGGTTTAGCGGGAGCCACCTCTTGGACGAGCAGTACTTC
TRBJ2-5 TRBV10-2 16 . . CASSAQYTGTQETQYF TGCGCCAGCAGTGCCCAGTATACCGGGACCCAAGAGACCCAGTACTTC
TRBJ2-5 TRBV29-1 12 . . CSVGQGQETQYF TGCAGCGTAGGTCAGGGCCAAGAGACCCAGTACTTC
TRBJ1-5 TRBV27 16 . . CASSSTALYSNQPQHF TGTGCCAGCAGTTCTACAGCTTTATATAGCAATCAGCCCCAGCATTTT
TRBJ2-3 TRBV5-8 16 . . CASSLAERRGTDTQYF TGTGCCAGCAGCTTGGCCGAAAGAAGGGGTACAGATACGCAGTATTTT
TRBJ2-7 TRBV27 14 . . CASSSREIFYEQYF TGTGCCAGCAGTAGCAGGGAAATTTTCTACGAGCAGTACTTC
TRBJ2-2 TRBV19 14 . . CASSWEGDTGELFF TGTGCCAGTAGTTGGGAGGGGGACACCGGGGAGCTGTTTTTT
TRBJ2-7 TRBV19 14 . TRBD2 CASSISGASYEQYF TGTGCCAGTAGTATAAGCGGGGCCTCCTACGAGCAGTACTTC
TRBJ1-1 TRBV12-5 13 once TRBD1 CASGLDRGTEAFF TGTGCTAGTGGTTTGGACAGGGGCACTGAAGCTTTCTTT
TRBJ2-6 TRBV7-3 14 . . CASSLKSGANVLTF TGTGCCAGCAGCCTAAAATCTGGGGCCAACGTCCTGACTTTC
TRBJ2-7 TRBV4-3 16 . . CASSQGGPSFSYEQYF TGCGCCAGCAGCCAGGGGGGTCCTAGCTTTTCCTACGAGCAGTACTTC
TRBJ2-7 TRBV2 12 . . CASTPGSLEQYF TGTGCCAGCACTCCGGGGTCCCTGGAGCAGTACTTC
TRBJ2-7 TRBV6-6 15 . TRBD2 CASSYQAGDNYEQYF TGTGCCAGCAGTTACCAAGCGGGAGACAACTACGAGCAGTACTTC
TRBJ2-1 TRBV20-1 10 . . CSATGTEQFF TGCAGTGCTACCGGGACAGAGCAGTTCTTC
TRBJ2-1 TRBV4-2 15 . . CASSQEVSSYNEQFF TGTGCCAGCAGCCAAGAGGTATCTTCCTACAATGAGCAGTTCTTC
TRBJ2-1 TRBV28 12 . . CASSLTSNEQFF TGTGCCAGCAGTTTGACTAGCAATGAGCAGTTCTTC
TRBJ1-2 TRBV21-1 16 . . CASSPRGQTSNYGYTF TGTGCCAGCAGCCCCCGTGGACAGACTTCTAACTATGGCTACACCTTC
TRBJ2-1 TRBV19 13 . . CASSMSAANEQFF TGTGCCAGTAGTATGTCAGCCGCCAATGAGCAGTTCTTC
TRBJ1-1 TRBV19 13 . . CASTTGGGTEAFF TGTGCCAGTACCACCGGGGGCGGCACTGAAGCTTTCTTT
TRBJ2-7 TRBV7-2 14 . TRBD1 CASSLTGVAYEQYF TGTGCCAGCAGCCTTACAGGGGTTGCCTACGAGCAGTACTTC
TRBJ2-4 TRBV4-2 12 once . CASSQDKNIQYF TGTGCCAGCAGCCAAGATAAGAACATTCAGTACTTC
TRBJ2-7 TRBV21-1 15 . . CASIGQEVTSYEQYF TGTGCCAGCATCGGACAGGAGGTAACCTCCTACGAGCAGTACTTC
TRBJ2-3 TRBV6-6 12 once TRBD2 CASRDSGDTQYF TGTGCCAGCAGAGATAGCGGGGATACGCAGTATTTT